A single sample gave rise to the 13 T cell receptor beta chains below, sequenced in a study of T cell responses to AZD1222 COVID-19 vaccine. Using immunoSEQ multiplex PCR, the repertoire was profiled, and TCRdb retains in-frame clones only, with some absent. The data hold around 120,000 clones, with 85% to 90% observed a single time. Sequencing used peripheral blood, obtained on day 0 of AZD1222 vaccination. These receptors all stem from an adult in good health.

This clone was seen a few times. The chain combines TRBV7-6 with TRBJ2-1, with 9 bases that match TRBD2. The V gene end was trimmed by 5 bases and the J gene end by 8 bases; junction bases not matched to a gene: 13. In germline, CDR1 is SGHVS, CDR2 FNYEAQ. CDR3 size: 16 residues. This chain's CDR3 is CASSAGTSSGGYEQFF. CDR3 bases: TGTGCCAGCAGCGCCGGGACTAGCTCCGGAGGGTATGAGCAGTTCTTC.

J is TRBJ1-6 and V is TRBV19, with TRBD1 matching over 7 bases. The CDR3 sequence is 15 residues long. J lost 9 bases, V lost 3 bases, and 8 bases had no gene match. CDR1 and CDR2 (germline): LNHDA, SQIVND (reference sequence). DNA for the CDR3: TGTGCCAGTAGTATTTCCAGGGGGTCGAGTTCACCCCTCCACTTT. Its translation: CASSISRGSSSPLHF. Together with reference TRBV19 and TRBJ1-6, the CDR3 gives the full variable domain: DGGITQSPKYLFRKEGQNVTLSCEQNLNHDAMYWYRQDPGQGLRLIYYSQIVNDFQKGDIAEGYSVSREKKESFPLTVTSAQKNPTAFYLCASSISRGSSSPLHFGNGTRLTVT.

The J gene is TRBJ2-5, the V gene TRBV7-6; D remains ambiguous. V was clipped by 6 bases and J by 5 bases, with 7 bases between them. The CDR3 extends over 11 amino acids. Germline values: CDR1 SGHVS, CDR2 FNYEAQ. CDR3 residues: CASRLSETQYF. CDR3 coding DNA: TGTGCCAGCAGGTTGTCGGAGACCCAGTACTTC.

This clone was found once. J is TRBJ1-1 and V is TRBV19, with D maybe TRBD1 (6 bases). V was pared by 5 bases and J by 4 bases, with 14 bases between. Germline-derived CDR1 and CDR2 are LNHDA and SQIVND (reference sequence). The CDR3 is made up of 14 amino acids. The CDR3 DNA reads as TGTGCCAGTAGTCTCGGGCAGGGGTTCACTGAAGCTTTCTTT. It encodes CASSLGQGFTEAFF.

This clone was seen a handful of times. The rearrangement uses TRBV19 and TRBJ2-1, with 8 bases aligning to TRBD2. The V gene's germline CDR1 is LNHDA and CDR2 SQIVND (reference sequence). The trim removed 6 bases at V and 4 bases at J, leaving 14 bases unmatched. The CDR3 is 17 residues long. CDR3 sequence (DNA): TGTGCCAGTAGGTATCTAACTCCGGGACTAGGGTACAATGAGCAGTTCTTC. Amino acids: CASRYLTPGLGYNEQFF.

The DNA of the CDR3 is TGTGCCAGCAGTGTACAGGGAAACACCATATATTTT. This gives the protein CASSVQGNTIYF. This chain links TRBV28 with TRBJ1-3; no reliable D call. The ends were cut back, 5 bases at V and 4 bases at J, with 6 bases in the middle. The CDR3 has 12 amino acids. Germline-derived CDR1 and CDR2 are MDHEN and SYDVKM.

There are a few counts of this clone. This chain connects TRBV5-1 to TRBJ1-5; D unclear. The CDR3 contains 15 residues. Per the germline V gene, CDR1 is SGHRS and CDR2 is YFSETQ. V lost 0 bases to trimming and J lost 7 bases, with 14 bases between them. The CDR3 coding sequence is TGCGCCAGCAGCTTGGGGGTGTCAGGCGAGCAGCCCCAGCATTTT. Its translation is CASSLGVSGEQPQHF.

The chain couples TRBV7-9 to TRBJ1-1; 7 bases are shared with TRBD1. Trimming removed 4 bases from V and 0 bases from J; junction bases left unmatched: 8. CDR1 is SEHNR, CDR2 FQNEAQ, per germline (reference sequence). CDR3 length: 16 amino acids. As DNA, the CDR3 is TGTGCCAGCAGCTCAACGCGGACAGGCGTGAACACTGAAGCTTTCTTT. This encodes CASSSTRTGVNTEAFF. The entire variable domain, with the rest obtained from reference TRBV7-9 and TRBJ1-1, is as follows: DTGVSQNPRHKITKRGQNVTFRCDPISEHNRLYWYRQTLGQGPEFLTYFQNEAQLEKSRLLSDRFSAERPKGSFSTLEIQRTEQGDSAMYLCASSSTRTGVNTEAFFGQGTRLTVV.

The rearrangement uses TRBV14 and TRBJ1-1, with a possible D match to TRBD1 (5 bases). Germline assignment: CDR1 SGHDN and CDR2 FVKESK. Trimming took off 0 bases at V and 3 bases at J, with 14 bases between the two ends. The CDR3 runs to 16 residues. CDR3: CASSQDWGGGYTEAFF. The CDR3 DNA sequence: TGTGCCAGCAGCCAAGATTGGGGCGGGGGGTACACTGAAGCTTTCTTT.

This clone has more than one count but fewer than ten. The chain joins TRBV5-1 to TRBJ1-6; D may be TRBD1 (6 bases). The germline V gene encodes CDR1 SGHRS and CDR2 YFSETQ. With 2 bases removed from V and 7 bases from J, the gap between germline ends came to 16 bases. CDR3 length: 16 amino acids. The CDR3 reads CASSFHQGQGNSPLHF. The CDR3, as DNA: TGCGCCAGCAGCTTTCATCAAGGCCAGGGGAATTCACCCCTCCACTTT.

The chain is built from TRBV9 and TRBJ2-1; 10 bases agree with TRBD2. This CDR3 is built from 14 residues. V lost 4 bases to trimming and J lost 7 bases; unmatched junction nucleotides: 5. Germline values: CDR1 SGDLS, CDR2 YYNGEE. The CDR3 nucleotides read TGTGCCAGCAGCCAGGGGACTAGCGTGAATGAGCAGTTCTTC. It encodes CASSQGTSVNEQFF. The full variable domain, rest sourced from reference TRBV9 and TRBJ2-1, is DSGVTQTPKHLITATGQRVTLRCSPRSGDLSVYWYQQSLDQGLQFLIQYYNGEERAKGNILERFSAQQFPDLHSELNLSSLELGDSALYFCASSQGTSVNEQFFGPGTRLTVL.

The V and J genes are TRBV3-1 (or the pseudogene TRBV3-2) and TRBJ1-2, with D perhaps TRBD1 (6 bases). V lost 4 bases, J lost 4 bases, and 22 bases lay in between. The germline CDR1 and CDR2 sequences are LGHDT and YNNKEL (reference sequence). This CDR3 is built from 17 residues. Here the CDR3 reads CASSPASGTLDSYGYTF. The DNA of the CDR3 is TGTGCCAGCAGCCCAGCGAGCGGGACACTGGACAGCTATGGCTACACCTTC.

The J gene is TRBJ2-1, the V gene TRBV6-9; 7 bases map to TRBD1. This CDR3 region has 13 residues. V gave up 5 bases and J gave up 8 bases; unmatched junction bases: 6. The germline V gene encodes CDR1 MNHGY and CDR2 SVAAGI. CDR3 in amino acids: CASSKFQGDEQFF. The CDR3 DNA reads TGTGCCAGCAGTAAATTTCAGGGGGATGAGCAGTTCTTC.